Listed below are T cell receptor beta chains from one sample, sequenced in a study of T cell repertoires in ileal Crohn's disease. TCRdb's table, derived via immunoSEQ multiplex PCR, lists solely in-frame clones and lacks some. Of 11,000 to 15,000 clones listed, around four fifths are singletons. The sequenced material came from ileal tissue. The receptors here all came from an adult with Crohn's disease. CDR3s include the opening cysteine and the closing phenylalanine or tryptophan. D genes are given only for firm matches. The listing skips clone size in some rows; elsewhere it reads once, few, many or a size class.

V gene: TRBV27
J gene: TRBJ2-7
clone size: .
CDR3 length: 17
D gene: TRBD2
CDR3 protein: CASSLSGLSGRNYEQYF
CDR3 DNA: TGTGCCAGCAGTTTATCGGGCCTTAGCGGGAGAAACTACGAGCAGTACTTC

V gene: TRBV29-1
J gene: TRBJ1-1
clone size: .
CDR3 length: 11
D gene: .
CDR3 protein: CSVVQNTEAFF
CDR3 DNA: TGCAGCGTTGTTCAGAACACTGAAGCTTTCTTT

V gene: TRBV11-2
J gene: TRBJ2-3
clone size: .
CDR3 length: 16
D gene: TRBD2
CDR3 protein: CASSLELGGRTDTQYF
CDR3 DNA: TGTGCCAGCAGCTTAGAGTTAGGCGGGAGGACAGATACGCAGTATTTT

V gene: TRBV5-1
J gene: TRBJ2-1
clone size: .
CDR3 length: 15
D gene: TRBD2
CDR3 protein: CASSLAASGRNEQFF
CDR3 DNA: TGCGCCAGCAGCTTGGCGGCTAGCGGGAGAAATGAGCAGTTCTTC

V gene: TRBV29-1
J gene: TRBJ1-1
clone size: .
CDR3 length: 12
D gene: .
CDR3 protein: CSVVGGGTEAFF
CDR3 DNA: TGCAGCGTTGTGGGAGGAGGCACTGAAGCTTTCTTT

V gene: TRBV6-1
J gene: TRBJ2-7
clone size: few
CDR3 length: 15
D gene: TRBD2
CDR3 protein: CASSEFSGGPYEQYF
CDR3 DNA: TGTGCCAGCAGTGAATTTAGCGGGGGGCCCTACGAGCAGTACTTC

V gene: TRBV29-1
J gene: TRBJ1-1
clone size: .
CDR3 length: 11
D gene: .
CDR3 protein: CSVFRVTEAFF
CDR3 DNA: TGCAGCGTTTTCAGGGTCACTGAAGCTTTCTTT

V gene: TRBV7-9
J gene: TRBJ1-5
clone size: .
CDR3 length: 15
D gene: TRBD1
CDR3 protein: CASSAGTGSFQPQHF
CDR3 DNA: TGTGCCAGCAGCGCCGGGACAGGGAGTTTTCAGCCCCAGCATTTT

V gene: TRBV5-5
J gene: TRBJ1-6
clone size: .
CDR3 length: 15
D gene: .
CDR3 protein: CASRAWGHWNSPLHF
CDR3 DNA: TGTGCCAGCAGAGCTTGGGGACATTGGAATTCACCCCTCCACTTT

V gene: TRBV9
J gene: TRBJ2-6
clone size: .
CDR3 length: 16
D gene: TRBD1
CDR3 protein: CASSRGQGSGANVLTF
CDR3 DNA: TGTGCCAGCAGCCGTGGACAGGGGTCTGGGGCCAACGTCCTGACTTTC

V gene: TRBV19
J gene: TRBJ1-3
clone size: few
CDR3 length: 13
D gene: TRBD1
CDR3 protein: CATMTGAGNTIYF
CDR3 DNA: TGTGCCACGATGACAGGGGCTGGAAACACCATATATTTT

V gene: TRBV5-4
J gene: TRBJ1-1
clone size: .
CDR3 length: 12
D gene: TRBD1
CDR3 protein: CASSFDREDAFF
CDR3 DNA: TGTGCCAGCAGTTTTGACAGGGAGGATGCTTTCTTT

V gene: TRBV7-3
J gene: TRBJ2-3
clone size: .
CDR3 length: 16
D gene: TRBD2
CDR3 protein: CASSSWTSGGIDTQYF
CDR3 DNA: TGTGCCAGCAGCTCGTGGACTAGCGGGGGGATAGATACGCAGTATTTT

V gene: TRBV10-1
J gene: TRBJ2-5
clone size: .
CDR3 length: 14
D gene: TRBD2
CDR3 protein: CASSAGGNQETQYF
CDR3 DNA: TGCGCCAGCAGTGCGGGGGGAAACCAAGAGACCCAGTACTTC

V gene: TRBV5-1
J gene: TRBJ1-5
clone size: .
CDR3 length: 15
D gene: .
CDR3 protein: CASRSNGGADQPQHF
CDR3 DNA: TGCGCCAGCAGATCAAACGGGGGGGCGGATCAGCCCCAGCATTTT

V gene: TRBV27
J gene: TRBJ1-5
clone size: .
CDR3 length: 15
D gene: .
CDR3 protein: CASRPQNSQNQPQHF
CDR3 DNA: TGTGCCAGCAGGCCACAAAACAGTCAGAATCAGCCCCAGCATTTT

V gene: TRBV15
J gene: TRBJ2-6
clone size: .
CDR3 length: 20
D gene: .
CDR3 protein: CATSRATGRLASGGANVLTF
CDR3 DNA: TGTGCCACCAGCAGAGCAACAGGGCGACTGGCTTCTGGGGGGGCCAACGTCCTGACTTTC

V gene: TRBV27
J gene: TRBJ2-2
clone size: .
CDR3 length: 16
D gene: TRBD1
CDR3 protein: CASSSWTGMDTGELFF
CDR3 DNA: TGTGCCAGCAGTTCCTGGACAGGGATGGACACCGGGGAGCTGTTTTTT

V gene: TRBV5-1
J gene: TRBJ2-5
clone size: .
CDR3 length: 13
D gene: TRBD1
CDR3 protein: CASSWGQEETQYF
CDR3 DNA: TGCGCCAGCAGCTGGGGACAGGAGGAGACCCAGTACTTC

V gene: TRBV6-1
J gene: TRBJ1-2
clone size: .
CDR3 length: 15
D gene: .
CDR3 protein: CASSEVSTRGNGYTF
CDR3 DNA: TGTGCCAGCAGTGAAGTAAGCACCCGCGGGAATGGCTACACCTTC

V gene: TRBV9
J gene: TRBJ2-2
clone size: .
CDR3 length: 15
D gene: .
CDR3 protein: CASSSIQGSDGELFF
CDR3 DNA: TGTGCCAGCAGCTCGATCCAGGGGTCGGACGGGGAGCTGTTTTTT

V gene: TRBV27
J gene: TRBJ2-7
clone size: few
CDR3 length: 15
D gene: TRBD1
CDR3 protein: CASSLTGGSSYEQYF
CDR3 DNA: TGTGCCAGCAGTTTGACAGGGGGCTCATCCTACGAGCAGTACTTC

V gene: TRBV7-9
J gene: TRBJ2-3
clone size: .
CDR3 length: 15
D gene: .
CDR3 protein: CASSLAGPSTDTQYF
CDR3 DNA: TGTGCCAGCAGCTTGGCGGGTCCTAGCACAGATACGCAGTATTTT

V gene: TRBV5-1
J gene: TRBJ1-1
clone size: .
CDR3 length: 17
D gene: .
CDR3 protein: CASSLGLTGVMNTEAFF
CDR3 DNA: TGCGCCAGCAGCTTGGGTTTGACGGGGGTCATGAACACTGAAGCTTTCTTT

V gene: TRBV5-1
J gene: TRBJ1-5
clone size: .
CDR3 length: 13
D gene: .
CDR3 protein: CASSIGQNQPQHF
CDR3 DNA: TGCGCCAGCAGCATCGGACAGAATCAGCCCCAGCATTTT

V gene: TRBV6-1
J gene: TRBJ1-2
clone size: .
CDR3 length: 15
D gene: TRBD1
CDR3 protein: CASSEEGGQGYGYTF
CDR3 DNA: TGTGCCAGCAGTGAAGAAGGAGGACAGGGCTATGGCTACACCTTC

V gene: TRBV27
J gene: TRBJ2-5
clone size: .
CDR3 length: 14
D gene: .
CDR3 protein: CASSHGARRETQYF
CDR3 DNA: TGTGCCAGCAGCCATGGCGCCCGGAGAGAGACCCAGTACTTC

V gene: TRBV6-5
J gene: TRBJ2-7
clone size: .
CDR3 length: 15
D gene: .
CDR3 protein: CASSYSFTSSYEQYF
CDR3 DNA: TGTGCCAGCAGTTACTCGTTTACGAGCTCCTACGAGCAGTACTTC

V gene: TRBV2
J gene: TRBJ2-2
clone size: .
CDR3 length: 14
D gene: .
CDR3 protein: CASSESDSPGELFF
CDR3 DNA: TGTGCCAGCAGTGAGTCGGACAGCCCCGGGGAGCTGTTTTTT

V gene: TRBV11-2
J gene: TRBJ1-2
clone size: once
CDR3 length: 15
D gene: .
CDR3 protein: CASSLERQTIGGYTF
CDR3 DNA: TGTGCCAGCAGCTTAGAGCGCCAGACTATAGGCGGCTACACCTTC

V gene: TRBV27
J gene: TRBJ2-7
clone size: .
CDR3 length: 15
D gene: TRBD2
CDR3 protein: CASSPDSGMVYEQYF
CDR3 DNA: TGTGCCAGCAGTCCCGATAGCGGGATGGTATACGAGCAGTACTTC

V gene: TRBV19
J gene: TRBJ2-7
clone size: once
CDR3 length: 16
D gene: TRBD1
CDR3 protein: CASSVAGTGASYEQYF
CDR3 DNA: TGTGCCAGTAGTGTCGCCGGGACAGGGGCTTCGTACGAGCAGTACTTC

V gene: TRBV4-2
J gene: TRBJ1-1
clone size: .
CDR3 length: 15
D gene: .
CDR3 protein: CASSQDQGRITEAFF
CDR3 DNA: TGTGCCAGCAGCCAAGATCAGGGGCGAATCACTGAAGCTTTCTTT

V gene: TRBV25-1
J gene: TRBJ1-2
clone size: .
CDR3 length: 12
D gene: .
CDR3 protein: CASSEFGAGYTF
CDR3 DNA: TGTGCCAGCAGTGAATTTGGGGCTGGCTACACCTTC

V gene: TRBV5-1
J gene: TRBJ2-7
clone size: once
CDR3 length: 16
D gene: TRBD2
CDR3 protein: CASSLESSGGLFGQYF
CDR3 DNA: TGCGCCAGCAGCTTGGAGTCTAGCGGGGGCCTTTTCGGGCAGTACTTC

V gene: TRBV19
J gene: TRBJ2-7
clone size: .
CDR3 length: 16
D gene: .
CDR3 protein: CASSQGRDSLLYEQYF
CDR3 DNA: TGTGCCAGTAGTCAAGGGCGGGACAGTCTACTCTACGAGCAGTACTTC

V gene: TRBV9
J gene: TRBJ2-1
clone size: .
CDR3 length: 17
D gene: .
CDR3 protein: CASSTNPDSSFNNEQFF
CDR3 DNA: TGTGCCAGCAGCACTAATCCAGACAGCTCCTTTAACAATGAGCAGTTCTTC

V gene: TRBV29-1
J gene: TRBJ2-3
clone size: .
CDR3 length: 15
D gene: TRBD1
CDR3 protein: CSVDRTGWGTDTQYF
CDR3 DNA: TGCAGCGTTGATCGGACAGGGTGGGGCACAGATACGCAGTATTTT

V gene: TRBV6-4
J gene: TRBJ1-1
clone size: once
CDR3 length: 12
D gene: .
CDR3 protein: CASSVQGGKAFF
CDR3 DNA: TGTGCCAGCAGTGTTCAGGGTGGGAAAGCTTTCTTT

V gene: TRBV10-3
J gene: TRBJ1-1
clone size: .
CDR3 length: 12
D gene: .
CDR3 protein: CAIRDRYTEAFF
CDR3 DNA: TGTGCCATCAGGGACAGATACACTGAAGCTTTCTTT

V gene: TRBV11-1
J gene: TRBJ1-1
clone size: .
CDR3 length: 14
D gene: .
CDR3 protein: CASSLGGPVTEAFF
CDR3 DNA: TGTGCCAGCAGCTTAGGGGGGCCGGTCACTGAAGCTTTCTTT